This paragraph reports one T cell receptor (beta chain). In the source study's methods: Amplifying reference gene primers gave estimates of nucleated cell counts. Produced via immunoSEQ multiplex PCR; TCRdb's table is partial and in-frame only. V, J and clone size were drawn from that table, and D and trimming were deduced from the DNA. The sample has about 80,000 clones; 60% to 85% are singletons. The CDR3 spans 17 residues. Germline values: CDR1 WNHNN, CDR2 SYGVQD (reference sequence). The J segment lost 5 bases and the V segment lost 10 bases, leaving 18 bases of the junction unmatched. These data belong to a study of blood T cell repertoires in COVID-19. Turning to the study itself: Collection of acute and convalescent COVID-19 samples took place in the United States, Italy and Spain. The cDNA or gDNA used as material had been derived from T cells, B-cell-depleted T cells, or PBMCs.

The rearrangement links TRBV10-1 to TRBJ1-4, with 8 bases matching TRBD1. The sequenced sample consisted of peripheral blood. The receptor's source is a human donor in a cohort sampled during active COVID-19. The CDR3 DNA reads as TGCGCCAACCAAACCTTCTCGCCGGGACAGGTGAATGAAAAACTGTTTTTT. This translates into CANQTFSPGQVNEKLFF.